The rows below give T cell receptor beta chains drawn from one sample of a study of cytomegalovirus exposure and HLA in healthy donors. Data came from immunoSEQ multiplex PCR; TCRdb stores just in-frame clones and leaves some out. The table has almost 200,000 clones, roughly 80% seen once. The specimen was PBMCs. Source of these receptors: a male donor in good health and CMV-seropositive. Both conserved end residues are part of each CDR3. D genes are given only for firm matches. Clone size is stated in some rows and not others, as once, few, many or a class when expanded.

d_call	v_call	j_call	clone_size	cdr3_aa	cdr3_nt
-	TRBV5-6	TRBJ2-5	-	CATSRTEEETQYF	TGTGCCACCTCGCGCACCGAGGAAGAGACCCAGTACTTC
-	TRBV6-1	TRBJ2-7	-	CASSDGLTRPTYEQYF	TGTGCCAGCAGTGACGGCCTGACTAGACCAACCTACGAGCAGTACTTC
TRBD1	TRBV5-1	TRBJ2-7	-	CASSLGGTGDYEQYF	TGCGCCAGCAGCTTGGGGGGGACAGGAGACTACGAGCAGTACTTC
TRBD1	TRBV9	TRBJ2-2	-	CASSVAPTGVFPGELFF	TGTGCCAGCAGCGTAGCTCCAACAGGGGTATTCCCCGGGGAGCTGTTTTTT
-	TRBV20-1	TRBJ2-7	-	CSARENEQYF	TGCAGTGCTCGCGAGAACGAGCAGTACTTC
-	TRBV6-5	TRBJ2-1	-	CASARLPNEQFF	TGTGCCAGCGCGAGGCTTCCCAATGAGCAGTTCTTC
-	TRBV4-1	TRBJ2-5	few	CASSQEISGEETQYF	TGCGCCAGCAGCCAAGAGATTTCAGGCGAAGAGACCCAGTACTTC
-	TRBV7-2	TRBJ2-7	-	CASSSVGGGLHEQYF	TGTGCCAGCAGCTCAGTGGGGGGGGGCCTCCACGAGCAGTACTTC
-	TRBV5-1	TRBJ2-3	-	CASSLVGADTQYF	TGCGCCAGCAGCTTGGTCGGGGCAGATACGCAGTATTTT
TRBD1	TRBV5-6	TRBJ1-6	-	CASSHDRGLESPLHF	TGTGCCAGCAGCCATGACAGGGGGCTTGAGTCACCCCTCCACTTT
-	TRBV7-9	TRBJ1-3	-	CASTKETAGNTIYF	TGTGCCAGCACCAAGGAGACAGCTGGAAACACCATATATTTT
TRBD2	TRBV4-1	TRBJ2-3	-	CASSQDRGGSRDTQYF	TGCGCCAGCAGCCAAGATCGAGGCGGGAGCCGAGATACGCAGTATTTT
-	TRBV11-2	TRBJ2-2	-	CASSLDRAGELFF	TGTGCCAGCAGCTTAGATCGGGCCGGGGAGCTGTTTTTT
-	TRBV7-3	TRBJ1-2	-	CASSQDGADYGYTF	TGTGCCAGCAGCCAGGATGGGGCGGACTATGGCTACACCTTC
-	TRBV6-5	TRBJ2-7	-	CASSSLGQNDYEQYF	TGTGCCAGCAGTTCCCTAGGACAGAATGACTACGAGCAGTACTTC
-	TRBV4-3	TRBJ2-7	-	CASSQEGRSYEQYF	TGCGCCAGCAGCCAAGAGGGCAGGTCCTACGAGCAGTACTTC
TRBD1	TRBV18	TRBJ2-2	-	CASSPVKTGGSGELFF	TGTGCCAGCTCACCGGTGAAGACAGGGGGCAGCGGGGAGCTGTTTTTT
-	TRBV5-1	TRBJ2-2	-	CASSLIQGGTGELFF	TGCGCCAGCAGCTTGATACAGGGCGGTACCGGGGAGCTGTTTTTT
TRBD1	TRBV7-9	TRBJ2-7	-	CASSSFSTGTGNEQYF	TGTGCCAGCAGCTCCTTCTCAACGGGGACAGGGAACGAGCAGTACTTC
TRBD2	TRBV11-1	TRBJ2-1	-	CAVEKVASGGGFYNEQFF	TGTGCCGTCGAAAAGGTGGCTAGCGGGGGGGGTTTTTACAATGAGCAGTTCTTC
-	TRBV21-1	TRBJ1-2	-	CASSIKDVDPGQGIDGYTF	TGTGCCAGCAGCATAAAGGACGTTGATCCGGGACAGGGGATTGATGGCTACACCTTC
-	TRBV4-3	TRBJ1-4	-	CASSQFASGGRGTTGRGEKLFF	TGCGCCAGCAGCCAATTTGCTTCGGGGGGAAGGGGGACGACCGGGCGGGGTGAAAAACTGTTTTTT
-	TRBV7-2	TRBJ1-2	-	CASSLSPGHINYGYTF	TGTGCCAGCAGCTTATCACCAGGGCACATTAACTATGGCTACACCTTC
TRBD2	TRBV6-5	TRBJ2-7	-	CASSTGTTTQYF	TGTGCCAGCAGTACCGGGACTACAACGCAGTACTTC
TRBD2	TRBV7-2	TRBJ2-1	once	CASSERGGAYNEQFF	TGTGCCAGCAGCGAACGCGGGGGGGCTTACAATGAGCAGTTCTTC
TRBD1	TRBV18	TRBJ2-7	once	CASSPGTAPPEQYF	TGTGCCAGCTCCCCCGGGACAGCCCCTCCCGAGCAGTACTTC
-	TRBV5-1	TRBJ2-1	-	CASSLANYDEQFF	TGCGCCAGCAGCTTGGCGAACTATGATGAGCAGTTCTTC
-	TRBV27	TRBJ2-1	few	CASSLGDGGIDEQFF	TGTGCCAGCAGTTTGGGAGATGGGGGGATCGATGAGCAGTTCTTC
-	TRBV19	TRBJ1-2	few	CASSSRGQTYGYGYTF	TGTGCCAGTAGTAGCCGAGGGCAGACCTATGGCTATGGCTACACCTTC
TRBD2	TRBV11-2	TRBJ2-1	-	CASSLRGGGGGNEQFF	TGTGCCAGCAGCTTACGGGGCGGGGGTGGTGGAAATGAGCAGTTCTTC
TRBD1	TRBV4-3	TRBJ1-1	once	CASSPTSTGRTEAFF	TGCGCCAGCAGCCCGACATCGACAGGGCGCACTGAAGCTTTCTTT
TRBD2	TRBV7-3	TRBJ2-7	-	CASSLNQGLVQYF	TGTGCCAGCAGCTTAAATCAGGGACTAGTACAGTACTTC
-	TRBV6-1	TRBJ1-1	-	CASSGGRLGSAEAFF	TGTGCCAGCAGTGGGGGGAGGTTGGGATCGGCTGAAGCTTTCTTT
TRBD1	TRBV6-1	TRBJ1-6	-	CASSERTGNPYNSPLHF	TGTGCCAGCAGTGAAAGGACAGGGAACCCCTATAATTCACCCCTCCACTTT
TRBD2	TRBV11-2	TRBJ2-1	-	CASSQGLARNEQFF	TGTGCCAGCAGCCAAGGACTAGCCCGCAATGAGCAGTTCTTC
-	TRBV9	TRBJ2-7	-	CASSVSGSGAHEQYF	TGTGCCAGCAGCGTAAGCGGTTCCGGAGCTCACGAGCAGTACTTC
-	TRBV5-4	TRBJ1-6	-	CASSLQRGGGSPLHF	TGTGCCAGCAGCTTGCAAAGGGGAGGGGGTTCACCCCTCCACTTT
TRBD2	TRBV7-2	TRBJ2-7	once	CASSVTSGSTYEQYF	TGTGCCAGCAGCGTGACTAGCGGGAGTACCTACGAGCAGTACTTC
-	TRBV7-2	TRBJ1-1	-	CASSFYSSEAFF	TGTGCCAGCAGCTTTTATTCCTCTGAAGCTTTCTTT
TRBD1	TRBV30	TRBJ2-7	-	CAWGDRGVSEQYF	TGTGCCTGGGGGGACAGGGGGGTCTCCGAGCAGTACTTC
TRBD1	TRBV9	TRBJ2-1	-	CASSVGGQGGVGEQFF	TGTGCCAGCAGCGTAGGGGGACAGGGAGGGGTAGGTGAGCAGTTCTTC
-	TRBV6-1	TRBJ1-2	-	CATEFQGGYGYTF	TGTGCCACCGAGTTTCAGGGCGGCTATGGCTACACCTTC